Below, 23 T cell receptor beta chains from the same sample are listed, as sequenced in a study of shared clonotypes between healthy human individuals. The protocol was immunoSEQ multiplex PCR, while the TCRdb copy is restricted to in-frame clones and leaves out a portion. The data show approximately 2.5 million clones, over 85% seen once. Sequencing was done on a sample of naive CD4+ T cells from PBMCs. This sample's subset: CD45RA+ positively selected. These receptors all come from a young man in good health. Some clones in this sample may be carry-over from other donors' samples.

The chain is built from TRBV6-1 and TRBJ1-3; D unresolved. The germline V gene encodes CDR1 MNHNS and CDR2 SASEGT. V lost 5 bases and J lost 4, with 9 bases in between. This CDR3 is 13 amino acids long. The chain's CDR3 is CASSPASGNTIYF. As DNA, the CDR3 is TGTGCCAGCAGTCCTGCGTCAGGAAACACCATATATTTT.

The chain is built from TRBV7-3 and TRBJ1-2; perhaps TRBD1 as D (6 bases). Trimming took off 4 bases at V and 8 bases at J, with 14 bases between the two ends. The germline CDR1 and CDR2 sequences are SGHTA and FQGTGA. This CDR3 is built from 13 residues. This CDR3 reads CASSSNRVGGYTF. The CDR3 DNA reads as TGTGCCAGCAGCTCGAACAGGGTAGGGGGCTACACCTTC.

The V gene is TRBV28, the J gene TRBJ1-2; tentatively, D is TRBD1 (6 bases). Germline CDR1 is MDHEN and CDR2 is SYDVKM. V gave up 2 bases and J gave up 8 bases, with 21 bases separating them. CDR3 length: 16 residues. The CDR3, as DNA: TGTGCCAGCAGTTTACGGGGGGCGGCCGGTACGGAAGGCTACACCTTC. It is translated as CASSLRGAAGTEGYTF.

This chain uses TRBV11-2 with TRBJ1-2; no firm D call. Germline V gene lookup returns CDR1 SGHAT and CDR2 FQNNGV. This CDR3 is 12 amino acids long. V gave up 5 bases and J gave up 4 bases, with 8 bases separating them. The chain's CDR3 is CASSAHTYGYTF. The CDR3 DNA reads TGTGCCAGCAGCGCGCATACCTATGGCTACACCTTC.

The V call is TRBV7-9, the J call TRBJ1-6, with D maybe TRBD1 (5 bases). Germline V lookup: CDR1 SEHNR, CDR2 FQNEAQ (reference sequence). This CDR3 region has 11 residues. Deletions cut 1 base from V and 15 bases from J, with 7 bases between. The CDR3 DNA is TGTGCCAGCAGCTTAGGGGGACTCCTCCACTTT. Residues: CASSLGGLLHF.

The V gene is TRBV5-1, the J gene TRBJ1-1, with a tentative D call TRBD1 (6 bases). V was trimmed by 1 base and J by 1 base, leaving 11 bases between them. Germline V gene lookup returns CDR1 SGHRS and CDR2 YFSETQ. The CDR3 extends over 15 amino acids. The CDR3 DNA reads as TGCGCCAGCAGCTTGTCCGGCAGGGGGAACACTGAAGCTTTCTTT. This gives the protein CASSLSGRGNTEAFF.

The genes are TRBV4-3 and TRBJ2-2, with D uncertain. The ends were cut back, 3 bases at V and 5 bases at J, with 13 bases in the middle. This CDR3 spans 15 amino acids. Germline CDR1 and CDR2: LGHNA and YSLEER. The CDR3 DNA reads as TGCGCCAGCAGCCATGGGCCTATCCGGACCGGGGAGCTGTTTTTT. As protein: CASSHGPIRTGELFF.

This clone was counted between two and nine times. The chain combines TRBV28 with TRBJ1-2, with D uncertain. Germline CDR1 is MDHEN and CDR2 is SYDVKM. Trimming removed 3 bases from V and 3 bases from J, with 8 bases in between. This CDR3 contains 13 residues. The CDR3 reads CASSLRQHYGYTF. The CDR3 DNA sequence: TGTGCCAGCAGTTTGAGGCAGCACTATGGCTACACCTTC.

This clone occurred a few times. This chain joins TRBV18 and TRBJ2-2; D possibly corresponds to TRBD1 (6 bases). The V end was cut by 0 bases, the J end by 1 base, with 9 bases between. The CDR3 runs 16 residues. CDR1 and CDR2 from the germline V gene are KGHSH and LQKENI. CDR3 nucleotide sequence: TGTGCCAGCTCACCACCAGACAGGCTGAACACCGGGGAGCTGTTTTTT. It is translated as CASSPPDRLNTGELFF.

This chain links TRBV6-5 with TRBJ2-1; D perhaps matches TRBD2 (6 bases). Trimming shortened V by 6 bases and J by 1 base, and 13 bases separated the two germline ends. The CDR3 covers 15 residues. Per the germline V gene, CDR1 is MNHEY and CDR2 is SVGAGI. The CDR3 DNA is TGTGCCAGCAGCCTAACGGCGGGATCCTACAATGAGCAGTTCTTC. It codes for CASSLTAGSYNEQFF.

The rearrangement uses TRBV19 and TRBJ2-2; D unclear. This CDR3 is built from 15 residues. The germline gives CDR1 LNHDA, CDR2 SQIVND (reference sequence). The V gene lost 3 bases and the J gene lost 3 bases, with 11 bases spanning the gap. The chain's CDR3 is CASSIVGSYTGELFF. The CDR3 nucleotides read TGTGCCAGTAGTATCGTAGGGTCGTACACCGGGGAGCTGTTTTTT. The entire variable domain, with the rest obtained from reference TRBV19 and TRBJ2-2, is as follows: DGGITQSPKYLFRKEGQNVTLSCEQNLNHDAMYWYRQDPGQGLRLIYYSQIVNDFQKGDIAEGYSVSREKKESFPLTVTSAQKNPTAFYLCASSIVGSYTGELFFGEGSRLTVL.

The chain links TRBV28 to TRBJ2-7; 7 nucleotides align to TRBD2. V was clipped by 7 bases and J by 0 bases; unmatched bases: 3. The V gene's germline CDR1 is MDHEN and CDR2 SYDVKM. The CDR3 extends over 13 amino acids. CDR3 in DNA: TGTGCCAGCATTGGCGGGAGCTCCTACGAGCAGTACTTC. The encoded protein is CASIGGSSYEQYF. Variable domain in full (rest from reference TRBV28 and TRBJ2-7): DVKVTQSSRYLVKRTGEKVFLECVQDMDHENMFWYRQDPGLGLRLIYFSYDVKMKEKGDIPEGYSVSREKKERFSLILESASTNQTSMYLCASIGGSSYEQYFGPGTRLTVT.

The chain has TRBV9 and TRBJ1-3; D possibly corresponds to TRBD1 (5 bases). V gave up 4 bases and J gave up 3 bases, with 14 bases separating them. The length of the CDR3 is 15 residues. Per germline, CDR1 SGDLS and CDR2 YYNGEE. The CDR3 DNA reads as TGTGCCAGCAGCTCACTAGGGGCTGTTGGAAACACCATATATTTT. Amino acids: CASSSLGAVGNTIYF.

Details on this clone: In the same sample, other DNA sequences code for this CDR3. V usage is TRBV9 and J usage is TRBJ2-7, with D perhaps TRBD1 (5 bases). Trimming took 2 bases from V and 3 from J, leaving 9 bases between them. This CDR3 region has 13 residues. Germline CDR1 SGDLS, CDR2 YYNGEE. The CDR3 sequence: CASSVGQDYEQYF. The DNA of the CDR3 is TGTGCCAGCAGCGTCGGACAAGACTACGAGCAGTACTTC. The whole variable domain, remainder taken from reference TRBV9 and TRBJ2-7, is DSGVTQTPKHLITATGQRVTLRCSPRSGDLSVYWYQQSLDQGLQFLIQYYNGEERAKGNILERFSAQQFPDLHSELNLSSLELGDSALYFCASSVGQDYEQYFGPGTRLTVT.

This clone was seen more than once but under ten times. In the same sample, other DNA sequences code for this CDR3. The chain recombines TRBV9 with TRBJ2-2; D call uncertain. Trimming cost V 3 bases and J 2 bases, with 2 bases left between them. Germline V gene lookup returns CDR1 SGDLS and CDR2 YYNGEE. The CDR3 loop spans 12 amino acids. CDR3 DNA: TGTGCCAGCAGCGAAAACACCGGGGAGCTGTTTTTT. This codes for CASSENTGELFF. The variable domain in full, with the rest retrieved from reference TRBV9 and TRBJ2-2, is DSGVTQTPKHLITATGQRVTLRCSPRSGDLSVYWYQQSLDQGLQFLIQYYNGEERAKGNILERFSAQQFPDLHSELNLSSLELGDSALYFCASSENTGELFFGEGSRLTVL.

The chain has TRBV7-9 and TRBJ2-3, with TRBD1 matching 8 bases. Per the germline V gene, CDR1 is SEHNR and CDR2 is FQNEAQ (reference sequence). Trimming took 5 bases from V and 2 from J; bases not matched to a gene: 6. The CDR3 is 15 amino acids. The DNA for the CDR3 is TGTGCCAGCAGCCCCGGACAGGGAGCCACAGATACGCAGTATTTT. Its translation: CASSPGQGATDTQYF. Supplemented by reference TRBV7-9 and TRBJ2-3, the full variable domain reads DTGVSQNPRHKITKRGQNVTFRCDPISEHNRLYWYRQTLGQGPEFLTYFQNEAQLEKSRLLSDRFSAERPKGSFSTLEIQRTEQGDSAMYLCASSPGQGATDTQYFGPGTRLTVL.

The CDR3 here is CASKRYPGTTYEQYF. The CDR3 DNA follows: TGTGCCAGCAAGAGATACCCCGGGACTACCTACGAGCAGTACTTC. The chain is built from TRBV27 and TRBJ2-7; the match to TRBD2 covers 7 bases. Germline CDR1 and CDR2: MNHEY and SMNVEV (reference sequence). The CDR3 is 15 residues long. J gave up 2 bases and V 7 bases, and 11 bases lay outside the gene matches.

This sequence joins TRBV25-1 and TRBJ1-4, with a weak D call TRBD1 (5 bases). Germline V lookup: CDR1 MGHDK, CDR2 SYGVNS. The germline V and J ends were trimmed by 5 bases and 2 bases, with 12 bases remaining between them. The CDR3 sequence is 15 residues long. The CDR3 DNA reads as TGTGCCAGCAGTACCGCCCGGGGGACTAATGAAAAACTGTTTTTT. This encodes CASSTARGTNEKLFF.

This chain joins TRBV7-2 and TRBJ2-7, with D tentatively TRBD2 (5 bases). This CDR3 spans 15 amino acids. Germline-derived CDR1 and CDR2 are SGHTA and FQGNSA. V was clipped by 5 bases and J by 6 bases, with 20 bases between them. CDR3 DNA sequence: TGTGCCAGCAGCCCCCGGCTAGTGGAGGTGGGCGAGCAGTACTTC. It encodes CASSPRLVEVGEQYF.

This clone was seen a single time. V usage is TRBV11-3 and J usage is TRBJ2-1; D is perhaps TRBD1 or TRBD2 (5 bases each). The ends were cut back, 5 bases at V and 3 bases at J, with 20 bases in the middle. This CDR3 has 17 residues. Germline loops: CDR1 SGHNT, CDR2 YENEEA. The CDR3 protein is CASSRAQGDPIYNEQFF. The CDR3 DNA reads as TGTGCCAGCAGCCGGGCGCAGGGAGACCCAATCTACAATGAGCAGTTCTTC. The complete variable domain, with remaining parts taken from reference TRBV11-3 and TRBJ2-1, reads EAGVVQSPRYKIIEKKQPVAFWCNPISGHNTLYWYLQNLGQGPELLIRYENEEAVDDSQLPKDRFSAERLKGVDSTLKIQPAELGDSAVYLCASSRAQGDPIYNEQFFGPGTRLTVL.

The rearrangement links TRBV11-1 to TRBJ2-5; 7 bases are shared with TRBD1. Judging by the DNA end, TRBJ2-7 fits better; the J call may be wrong. Per the germline V gene, CDR1 is SGHAT and CDR2 is FQDESV (reference sequence). The CDR3 is made up of 14 amino acids. CDR3 bases: TGTGCCAGCAGCAAAGACAGGGTTTTCTACGAGCAGTACTTC. Its translation is CASSKDRVFYEQYF.

The chain joins TRBV5-4 to TRBJ2-7; TRBD2 agrees at 10 bases. Germline V gene lookup returns CDR1 SGHNT and CDR2 YYREEE (reference sequence). V gave up 1 base and J gave up 7 bases; unmatched junction bases: 8. The CDR3 has 15 residues. This CDR3 reads CASSLRTSGEGEQYF. The CDR3 DNA follows: TGTGCCAGCAGCTTGCGTACTAGCGGGGAAGGGGAGCAGTACTTC.

The J gene is TRBJ2-3, the V gene TRBV19, with 10 bases fitting TRBD1. This CDR3 comprises 15 residues. Losses at the gene ends were 7 bases for V and 5 bases for J; bases not matched to a gene: 9. Germline V CDR1 and CDR2: LNHDA, SQIVND (reference sequence). The CDR3 nucleotides read TGTGCCAGTACCGCTAGGGGACAGGGGTTAGATACGCAGTATTTT. It is translated as CASTARGQGLDTQYF.